This TCR beta chain was found in a study of blood T cell repertoires in COVID-19. Clones were read by immunoSEQ multiplex PCR, and TCRdb kept only the in-frame ones, dropping some. The data show about 190,000 clones, around 80% seen once. CDR1 and CDR2 (germline): SGHNT, YYREEE (reference sequence). V shed 3 bases and J 2 bases; nucleotides not matched to a gene: 8. CDR3 length: 15 amino acids. The specimen sequenced was peripheral blood. The rearrangement links TRBV5-4 to TRBJ2-7; the match to TRBD1 covers 7 bases. This clonotype was obtained from a human donor in a cohort sampled during active COVID-19. The CDR3 loop reads CASSWTGGVTYEQYV. The DNA for the CDR3 is TGTGCCAGCAGCTGGACAGGAGGTGTCACCTACGAGCAGTACGTC.